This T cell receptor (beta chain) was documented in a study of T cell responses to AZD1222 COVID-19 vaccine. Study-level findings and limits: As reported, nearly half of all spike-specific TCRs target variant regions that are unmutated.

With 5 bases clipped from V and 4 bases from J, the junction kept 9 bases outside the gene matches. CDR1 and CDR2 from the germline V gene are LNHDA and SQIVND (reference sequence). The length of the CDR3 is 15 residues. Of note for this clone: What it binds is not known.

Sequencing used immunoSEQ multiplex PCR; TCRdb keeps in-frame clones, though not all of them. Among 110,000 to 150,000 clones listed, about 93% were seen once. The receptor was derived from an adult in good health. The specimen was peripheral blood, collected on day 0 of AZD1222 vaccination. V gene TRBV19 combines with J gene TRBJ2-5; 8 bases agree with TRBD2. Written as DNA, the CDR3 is TGTGCCAGTAGTCCTGGGACTAGTTGGGGAGAGACCCAGTACTTC. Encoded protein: CASSPGTSWGETQYF.